The rows below give T cell receptor beta chains drawn from one sample of a study of blood T cell repertoires in COVID-19. Profiling relied on immunoSEQ multiplex PCR, and the TCRdb table lists in-frame clones only, not all of them. The sample yields under 200,000 clones, 86% seen once. The sample taken for sequencing was PBMCs or T cells enriched from blood (not recorded which). These receptors came from a man between 40 and 49 years old with acute COVID-19. CDR3s include the opening cysteine and the closing phenylalanine or tryptophan. D genes are given only for firm matches. Expanded clones get a size class; other rows say once, few or many, or leave the size out.

CDR3 | DNA | D | J | size | V
CASSQELVRGSYEQYF | TGCGCCAGCAGCCAAGAGTTGGTCAGGGGCTCCTACGAGCAGTACTTC | NA | TRBJ2-7 | NA | TRBV4-3
CASSDVGAVNEQFF | TGTGCCAGCAGTGACGTGGGAGCGGTCAATGAGCAGTTCTTC | NA | TRBJ2-1 | NA | TRBV6-4
CASSLGAQGTEFF | TGTGCCAGCAGCTTAGGGGCACAGGGAACGGAGTTCTTC | NA | TRBJ2-1 | NA | TRBV7-9
CASSFAENTEAFF | TGTGCCAGCAGTTTTGCGGAGAACACTGAAGCTTTCTTT | NA | TRBJ1-1 | NA | TRBV2
CASTSNGGGYGYTF | TGTGCCAGCACCTCGAACGGCGGGGGCTATGGCTACACCTTC | NA | TRBJ1-2 | NA | TRBV5-4
CASSLIPGQGRMEQYF | TGTGCCAGCTCACTTATTCCGGGACAGGGGCGTATGGAGCAGTACTTC | TRBD1 | TRBJ2-7 | NA | TRBV18
CASSLQGYTEAFF | TGTGCCAGCAGCTTACAGGGGTACACTGAAGCTTTCTTT | NA | TRBJ1-1 | NA | TRBV7-9
CASSAGLADPDTQYF | TGTGCCAGCTCCGCGGGACTAGCGGACCCAGATACGCAGTATTTT | TRBD2 | TRBJ2-3 | NA | TRBV6-5
CASSPGQGCTF | TGTGCCAGCTCACCGGGACAGGGCTGCACCTTC | TRBD1 | TRBJ1-2 | few | TRBV18
CASSPGQIQETQYF | TGTGCCAGCTCACCGGGACAGATCCAAGAGACCCAGTACTTC | TRBD1 | TRBJ2-5 | NA | TRBV18
CASRGGLNTGELFF | TGTGCCAGCAGAGGCGGACTGAACACCGGGGAGCTGTTTTTT | NA | TRBJ2-2 | NA | TRBV3-1/TRBV3-2
CASSLRGRPGNGELFF | TGTGCCAGCAGCCTCCGCGGGAGGCCCGGAAACGGGGAGCTGTTTTTT | TRBD2 | TRBJ2-2 | NA | TRBV7-9
CASSLALGGPEAFF | TGTGCCAGCAGCTTAGCCTTGGGAGGTCCTGAAGCTTTCTTT | NA | TRBJ1-1 | once | TRBV11-2
CASRTGMETQYF | TGCGCCAGCCGAACAGGGATGGAGACCCAGTACTTC | NA | TRBJ2-5 | NA | TRBV5-1
CASSRQQGESSNQPQHF | TGTGCCAGCAGCCGACAACAGGGGGAGAGCTCGAATCAGCCCCAGCATTTT | NA | TRBJ1-5 | NA | TRBV21-1
CASSGPNQPQHF | TGTGCCAGCAGCGGCCCCAATCAGCCCCAGCATTTT | NA | TRBJ1-5 | NA | TRBV7-8
CASSLRDRSSPLHF | TGTGCCAGCTCACTCCGGGACAGGTCTTCACCCCTCCACTTT | TRBD1 | TRBJ1-6 | NA | TRBV2
CASSLIQGGSNEQFF | TGCGCCAGCAGCTTGATTCAGGGAGGATCCAATGAGCAGTTCTTC | NA | TRBJ2-1 | NA | TRBV5-1
CASRSTQSLQETQYF | TGCGCCAGCCGCTCGACTCAATCCCTCCAAGAGACCCAGTACTTC | NA | TRBJ2-5 | NA | TRBV5-1
CASSLTSGSYEQYF | TGTGCCAGCAGTTTAACTAGCGGGAGCTACGAGCAGTACTTC | TRBD2 | TRBJ2-7 | once | TRBV27
CASSGQGALGYTF | TGTGCCAGCAGCGGACAGGGTGCACTCGGCTACACCTTC | TRBD1 | TRBJ1-2 | NA | TRBV6-5
CASSPQVRGTGELFF | TGTGCCAGCAGCCCCCAAGTGCGGGGCACCGGGGAGCTGTTTTTT | NA | TRBJ2-2 | NA | TRBV7-3
CASSKRGTGDTEAFF | TGTGCCAGCAGTAAAAGAGGGACAGGGGACACTGAAGCTTTCTTT | TRBD1 | TRBJ1-1 | NA | TRBV28
CASSLVARATGELFF | TGTGCCAGCAGCTTAGTGGCCAGGGCGACCGGGGAGCTGTTTTTT | NA | TRBJ2-2 | NA | TRBV11-1
CASSTGFGGQETQYF | TGTGCCAGCAGCACCGGTTTCGGGGGTCAAGAGACCCAGTACTTC | NA | TRBJ2-5 | NA | TRBV5-6
CASSLRLAGGPYNEQFF | TGTGCCAGCAGCTTGCGTTTAGCGGGAGGGCCTTACAATGAGCAGTTCTTC | TRBD2 | TRBJ2-1 | NA | TRBV11-2
CASSQPRSGSDVDTQYF | TGCGCCAGCAGCCAACCGCGTAGCGGGAGTGATGTAGATACGCAGTATTTT | TRBD2 | TRBJ2-3 | few | TRBV4-1
CASSLGGSDTQYF | TGTGCCAGCAGTTTGGGGGGATCAGATACGCAGTATTTT | NA | TRBJ2-3 | NA | TRBV27
CASSEMAGGDYEQYF | TGTGCCAGCAGTGAAATGGCGGGAGGGGACTACGAGCAGTACTTC | TRBD2 | TRBJ2-7 | large | TRBV6-1
CATSRGRIGREDTYEQYF | TGTGCCACCAGCAGAGGGCGTATTGGCCGGGAAGATACCTACGAGCAGTACTTC | NA | TRBJ2-7 | NA | TRBV15
CASSFRDYFRNEQFF | TGTGCCAGCAGTTTCCGCGACTATTTTCGAAATGAGCAGTTCTTC | NA | TRBJ2-1 | NA | TRBV28
CASSPVGGRLGETQYF | TGTGCCAGCAGCCCAGTAGGGGGCCGGTTAGGAGAGACCCAGTACTTC | TRBD1 | TRBJ2-5 | NA | TRBV7-9
CASSVGTVQAFF | TGTGCCAGTAGTGTGGGGACAGTACAAGCTTTCTTT | TRBD1 | TRBJ1-1 | NA | TRBV19
CASSLAGPSYEQYF | TGTGCCAGCAGTTTAGCGGGGCCCAGCTACGAGCAGTACTTC | NA | TRBJ2-7 | NA | TRBV27
CASSLDGGRNEQFF | TGTGCCAGCAGCTTGGATGGCGGGCGAAATGAGCAGTTCTTC | NA | TRBJ2-1 | NA | TRBV5-6
CASSLVSVFEAFF | TGTGCCAGCAGCTTAGTATCGGTATTTGAAGCTTTCTTT | NA | TRBJ1-1 | NA | TRBV7-2
CAISESDRGGEKLFF | TGTGCCATCAGTGAGTCGGACAGGGGTGGCGAAAAACTGTTTTTT | TRBD1 | TRBJ1-4 | few | TRBV10-3
CASKWGTGGRQETQYF | TGCGCCAGCAAGTGGGGGACTGGGGGGAGACAAGAGACCCAGTACTTC | NA | TRBJ2-5 | NA | TRBV5-1
CASSYPTGGPTEAFF | TGTGCCAGCAGTTACCCGACAGGGGGTCCCACTGAAGCTTTCTTT | TRBD1 | TRBJ1-1 | few | TRBV28
CASSVTGQPYNEQFF | TGTGCCAGCAGCGTAACGGGACAGCCCTACAATGAGCAGTTCTTC | TRBD1 | TRBJ2-1 | NA | TRBV9
CASSGTGHYSPLHF | TGTGCCAGCAGTGGTACGGGACACTATTCACCCCTCCACTTT | NA | TRBJ1-6 | few | TRBV2
CASSLNDRGFEAFF | TGTGCCAGCAGTTTAAACGACAGGGGTTTTGAAGCTTTCTTT | TRBD1 | TRBJ1-1 | NA | TRBV28
CASSLRTSGTETQYF | TGTGCCAGCAGCTTAAGGACTAGCGGGACAGAGACCCAGTACTTC | TRBD2 | TRBJ2-5 | NA | TRBV13
CASSTGGTYGYTF | TGTGCCAGTTCGACAGGGGGCACCTATGGCTACACCTTC | TRBD1 | TRBJ1-2 | NA | TRBV25-1
CASRGQGGDEKLFF | TGTGCCAGCAGGGGACAGGGGGGAGATGAAAAACTGTTTTTT | TRBD1 | TRBJ1-4 | NA | TRBV25-1
CASSPITRDSYNEQFF | TGTGCCAGCTCCCCGATAACGCGGGATTCCTACAATGAGCAGTTCTTC | NA | TRBJ2-1 | NA | TRBV18
CASRDRWGRGYGYTF | TGTGCCAGCAGGGACCGGTGGGGGCGCGGGTATGGCTACACCTTC | NA | TRBJ1-2 | NA | TRBV2
CASSGTYSNYEQYF | TGTGCCAGCAGTGGGACTTATTCGAACTACGAGCAGTACTTC | NA | TRBJ2-7 | NA | TRBV25-1
CASSLSASGRADEQFF | TGTGCCAGCAGTTTATCGGCTAGCGGGAGGGCGGATGAGCAGTTCTTC | TRBD2 | TRBJ2-1 | few | TRBV27
CSASRTGLGTGELFF | TGCAGTGCTAGTAGGACAGGGTTGGGCACCGGGGAGCTGTTTTTT | TRBD1 | TRBJ2-2 | NA | TRBV20-1
CASSLFAGPYEQYF | TGTGCCAGCAGTTTATTCGCAGGGCCGTACGAGCAGTACTTC | NA | TRBJ2-7 | NA | TRBV27
CASSYRDRGHYEQYF | TGTGCCAGCAGTTACCGAGACAGGGGGCACTACGAGCAGTACTTC | TRBD1 | TRBJ2-7 | NA | TRBV6-5
CSAVATANYGYTF | TGCAGCGCTGTTGCGACAGCTAACTATGGCTACACCTTC | NA | TRBJ1-2 | NA | TRBV29-1
CASSGGLPTGSDTQYF | TGTGCCAGCAGCGGGGGACTCCCCACCGGGTCAGATACGCAGTATTTT | NA | TRBJ2-3 | few | TRBV7-3
CASSRGTRGRETQYF | TGCGCCAGCAGCCGAGGGACTAGGGGCCGGGAGACCCAGTACTTC | TRBD2 | TRBJ2-5 | NA | TRBV5-1
CSVPRQNTEAFF | TGCAGCGTCCCTCGACAGAACACTGAAGCTTTCTTT | NA | TRBJ1-1 | NA | TRBV29-1
CASSPAGFAGALGGYTF | TGTGCCAGCTCACCAGCGGGGTTTGCAGGAGCTCTCGGGGGCTACACCTTC | NA | TRBJ1-2 | NA | TRBV18